These 21 T cell receptor beta chains originate from one sample sequenced in a study of tumor-infiltrating lymphocytes in primary liver carcinoma. The source material, 20-30 mg of unsorted bulk tissue, was used to co-extract RNA and DNA. The researchers produced TCR beta cDNA from about 510 ng total RNA with a constant-region primer. A slightly modified ARM-PCR protocol with three nested multiplex PCR rounds produced these TCR beta libraries. TRBV1-TRBV30 forward primers paired with a C-beta reverse primer drove the first two PCR rounds, about 9 cycles each. TCRdb re-analysed the multiplex PCR reads in MiXCR, keeping a single row per CDR3 protein. The profile covers 44,000 or so distinct CDR3 sequences, with over 65% appearing a single time and less than 35% taken by the ten largest. Sequenced input: liver tumor tissue from sampling region 5. Sample subset: tumor region T5, tumor centre. The source of these receptors is a man aged 40-49 years with primary liver carcinoma and hepatitis B virus infection.

Details on this clonotype: The germline gene is not matched at one end of the junction; a read error may be the cause. V usage is TRBV6-2 or TRBV6-3 and J usage is TRBJ2-3; 8 nucleotides agree with TRBD1. CDR3 length: 14 amino acids. Germline CDR1 and CDR2: MNHEY and SVGEGT. DNA of the CDR3: TGTGCTAGCAGTTACTTGACAGGGGCAGATACGCAGTATTTT. Its translation: CASSYLTGADTQYF.

The chain recombines TRBV11-2 with TRBJ1-2; a possible D gene is TRBD1 (6 bases). Germline CDR1 and CDR2: SGHAT and FQNNGV. The CDR3 loop spans 13 amino acids. The V and J ends lost 4 bases and 3 bases respectively, with 9 bases between them. CDR3 region: CASSSGHYYGYTF. DNA for the CDR3: TGTGCCAGCAGCTCGGGACACTACTATGGCTACACCTTC.

As to this clonotype: The final CDR3 position lacks the conserved phenylalanine or tryptophan, pointing to a likely read error. The chain joins TRBV29-1 to TRBJ2-3; 7 bases agree with TRBD2. V lost 3 bases to trimming and J lost 5 bases; unmatched junction nucleotides: 8. This CDR3 region has 14 residues. Germline V gives CDR1 SQVTM, CDR2 ANQGSEA. CDR3 sequence: CSVDEGRAGDTQYL. For the CDR3, the DNA is TGCAGCGTTGATGAAGGGAGGGCAGGAGATACGCAGTATCTT.

Worth noting for this clonotype: The junction does not match germline at one end; this may be a read error. The rearrangement links TRBV29-1 to TRBJ1-1; possible D gene TRBD1, 6 bases. The CDR3 runs to 12 residues. Per germline, CDR1 SQVTM and CDR2 ANQGSEA. The CDR3 coding sequence is TGCAGCGTTGGTCGGGGGGACACTGAAACTTTCTTT. Translated, it gives CSVGRGDTETFF.

The sample holds a few counts of this clonotype. A clone one base away is much larger, so this may be a read error. The V gene is TRBV10-3, the J gene TRBJ1-2, with 8 bases aligning to TRBD1. The CDR3 has 16 amino acids. CDR1 is ENHRY and CDR2 is SYGVKD in the germline V gene. DNA of the CDR3: TGTGCCGTCAGTGAAGGTGTCGCAGGGGGCGACTATGGCTACACCTTC. It encodes CAVSEGVAGGDYGYTF.

This clonotype was seen at least ten times. The chain is built from TRBV5-1 and TRBJ2-7; no definite D call. V was cut by 0 bases and J by 6 bases, with 10 bases left in between. CDR3 length equals 13 residues. Germline V gene sequence: CDR1 SGHRS, CDR2 YFSETQ. In DNA, the CDR3 is TGCGCCAGCAGCTTGGAGGTGACATCCGAGCAGTACTTC. Protein product: CASSLEVTSEQYF. Variable domain in full (rest from reference TRBV5-1 and TRBJ2-7): KAGVTQTPRYLIKTRGQQVTLSCSPISGHRSVSWYQQTPGQGLQFLFEYFSETQRNKGNFPGRFSGRQFSNSRSEMNVSTLELGDSALYLCASSLEVTSEQYFGPGTRLTVT.

In this sample, this clonotype turned up a few times. A junction end diverges from the germline sequence, so it may reflect a read error. The CDR3 reads CASSLGSTRELFF. In nucleotides, the CDR3 is TGTGCCAGCAGCTTAGGAAGCACCCGGGAACTGTTTTTT. V and J are TRBV11-1 and TRBJ2-2; TRBD2 might be the D (5 bases). Germline V CDR1 and CDR2: SGHAT, FQDESV (reference sequence). The CDR3 runs 13 residues.

A remark on this clonotype: At one of its ends the junction is not consistent with the germline gene, which may arise from a read error. The chain's CDR3 is CASSQDLLGDGDTQYF. The DNA for the CDR3 is TGTGCCAGCAGCCAAGATCTACTGGGAGACGGGGATACACAGTATTTT. This chain connects TRBV14 to TRBJ2-3; D possibly corresponds to TRBD2 (5 bases). Germline CDR1 is SGHDN and CDR2 is FVKESK. This CDR3 is built from 16 residues.

About this clonotype itself: The CDR3 end shows no conserved phenylalanine or tryptophan, and so a read error is likely. The genes are TRBV11-2 and TRBJ2-7; D may be TRBD2 (5 bases). Germline V lookup: CDR1 SGHAT, CDR2 FQNNGV. There are 13 residues in the CDR3. CDR3 protein: CTSLTDGAYEQYL. The CDR3 nucleotides are TGTACCAGCTTAACCGACGGGGCCTACGAGCAGTACTTA.

A few counts support this clonotype. No conserved phenylalanine or tryptophan is present at the end of the CDR3, so a read error is the likely explanation. The chain uses TRBV12-3 or TRBV12-4 and TRBJ2-3; D is ambiguous. V was pared by 4 bases and J by 3 bases, with 17 bases between. The CDR3 runs to 16 residues. CDR3 amino acids: CASSSPGRASTDTQYS. The CDR3 DNA reads as TGTGCCAGCAGTTCTCCCGGACGCGCTAGTACAGATACGCAGTATTCT.

Details on this clonotype: At one boundary the junction diverges from the germline segment, which might be a read error. The gene calls are TRBV4-2 and TRBJ2-5; TRBD2 matches at 9 bases. The germline V gene encodes CDR1 LGHNA and CDR2 YNFKEQ. The CDR3 consists of 16 residues. CDR3 protein: CASSQDWGLAVETKYF. CDR3 bases: TGCGCCAGCAGCCAAGATTGGGGACTAGCCGTAGAGACCAAGTACTTC.

Remarks on this clonotype: The germline gene is not matched at one end of the junction; a read error may be the cause. V usage is TRBV11-2 and J usage is TRBJ2-5, with D possibly being TRBD1 or TRBD2 (5 bases each). The CDR3 length is 13 residues. Germline V gene sequence: CDR1 SGHAT, CDR2 FQNNGV. This CDR3 reads CVSSTSLGETHYF. The CDR3 coding sequence is TGTGTCAGCAGCACCAGTCTAGGGGAGACCCATTACTTC.

This clonotype was seen only once. At one end the junction does not follow the germline gene, possibly because of a read error. This sequence joins TRBV5-6 and TRBJ1-3, with D unresolved. Per the germline V gene, CDR1 is SGHDT and CDR2 is YYEEEE. The CDR3 covers 13 residues. The CDR3 spells CASSFVPGKTIYF. The CDR3 nucleotides read TGTGCCAGTAGCTTCGTCCCTGGAAAGACCATATATTTT.

On this clonotype itself: The junction shows a germline mismatch at one end, possibly a read error. This sequence joins TRBV11-2 and TRBJ2-5; D is perhaps TRBD2 (5 bases). This CDR3 comprises 16 residues. The germline V gene encodes CDR1 SGHAT and CDR2 FQNNGV. The DNA for the CDR3 is TGTGCCAGCAGATCCCGGGATTCGGTGCACCAAGAGACTCAGTACTTC. Its protein product is CASRSRDSVHQETQYF.

This clonotype came up many times. The chain links TRBV28 to TRBJ2-7, with 7 bases matching TRBD1. CDR3 length: 18 residues. V was clipped by 4 bases and J by 0 bases; unmatched bases: 15. Germline CDR1 reads MDHEN; CDR2 reads SYDVKM. The CDR3 DNA is TGTGCCAGCAGTTCCCGGGACAGTAAAGACTGGAGCTCCTACGAGCAGTACTTC. This sequence encodes CASSSRDSKDWSSYEQYF.

Comment on this clonotype: A much bigger clone sits one base away, suggesting this may be a read error. This chain connects TRBV24-1 to TRBJ2-2; 8 nucleotides match TRBD2. This CDR3 region has 15 residues. The germline gives CDR1 KGHDR, CDR2 SFDVKD. With V trimmed by 9 bases and J by 6 bases, 11 bases remained unmatched. This chain's CDR3 is CATARTSRNPGELFF. In nucleotides, the CDR3 is TGTGCCACCGCTAGGACTAGCAGGAATCCCGGGGAGCTGTTTTTT.

This clonotype was picked up a small number of times. One end of the junction fails to match germline, which may point to a read error. This rearrangement joins TRBV4-1 to TRBJ1-1; D is possibly TRBD1 (5 bases). This CDR3 contains 15 residues. The germline V gene encodes CDR1 MGHRA and CDR2 YSYEKL. The CDR3 coding sequence is TGTGCCAGCAGCCTAGTGCTAATAGGGGAAATGGAAGCTTTCTTT. This gives the protein CASSLVLIGEMEAFF.

A note on this clonotype: One end of the junction varies from germline; a read error may be responsible. This sequence joins TRBV11-2 and TRBJ2-1, with TRBD2 as a possible D gene (5 bases). The CDR3 runs to 15 residues. Germline CDR1 and CDR2: SGHAT and FQNNGV. CDR3 in amino acids: CACSSSIVSGNEQVF. CDR3 DNA sequence: TGTGCCTGCAGCTCCTCTATCGTTTCGGGAAATGAGCAGGTCTTC.

As to this clonotype: A read error may produce the germline difference seen at one junction end. The chain employs TRBV6-1 and TRBJ1-1, with D unclear. This CDR3 has 12 residues. CDR1 and CDR2 (germline): MNHNS, SASEGT. DNA for the CDR3: TGTGCCAGCAGTTACGTGGGTGGTGAAGCTCCCTTT. The encoded protein is CASSYVGGEAPF.

This clonotype has a handful of counts. V is TRBV2 and J is TRBJ1-5; 9 nucleotides align to TRBD1. Germline V gene lookup returns CDR1 SNHLY and CDR2 FYNNEI. V lost 6 bases, J lost 7 bases, and 7 bases stayed unmatched. CDR3 length equals 14 residues. CDR3 region: CASRDRQGEQPQHF. The CDR3 region has the DNA TGTGCCAGCAGAGACAGACAGGGGGAACAGCCCCAGCATTTT.

The chain couples TRBV29-1 to TRBJ2-1; 7 bases map to TRBD1. CDR1 is SQVTM and CDR2 is ANQGSEA in the germline V gene. The CDR3 sequence is 14 residues long. J gave up 8 bases and V 7 bases, and 14 bases lay outside the gene matches. The CDR3 is CSGLAGQAVDEQFF. DNA for the CDR3: TGCAGCGGATTGGCTGGACAGGCGGTGGATGAGCAGTTCTTC.